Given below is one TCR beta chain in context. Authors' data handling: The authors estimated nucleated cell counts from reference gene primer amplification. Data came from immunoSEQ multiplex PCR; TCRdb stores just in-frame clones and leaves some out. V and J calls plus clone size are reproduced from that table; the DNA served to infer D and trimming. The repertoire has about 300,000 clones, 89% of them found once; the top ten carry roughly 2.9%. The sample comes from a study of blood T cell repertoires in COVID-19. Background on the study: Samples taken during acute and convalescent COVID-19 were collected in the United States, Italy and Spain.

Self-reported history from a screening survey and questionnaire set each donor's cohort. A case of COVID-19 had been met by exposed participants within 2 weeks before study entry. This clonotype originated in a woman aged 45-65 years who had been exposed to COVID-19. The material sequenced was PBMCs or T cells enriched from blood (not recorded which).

The CDR3 bases are TGTGCCAGCAGCCATGGGACAGGGGAATACAATGAGCAGTTCTTC. It translates to CASSHGTGEYNEQFF. The V and J genes are TRBV14 and TRBJ2-1; TRBD1 aligns across 10 bases. The V gene's germline CDR1 is SGHDN and CDR2 FVKESK. This CDR3 comprises 15 residues. The V and J ends lost 3 bases and 4 bases, in that order; junction bases with no gene match: 3.